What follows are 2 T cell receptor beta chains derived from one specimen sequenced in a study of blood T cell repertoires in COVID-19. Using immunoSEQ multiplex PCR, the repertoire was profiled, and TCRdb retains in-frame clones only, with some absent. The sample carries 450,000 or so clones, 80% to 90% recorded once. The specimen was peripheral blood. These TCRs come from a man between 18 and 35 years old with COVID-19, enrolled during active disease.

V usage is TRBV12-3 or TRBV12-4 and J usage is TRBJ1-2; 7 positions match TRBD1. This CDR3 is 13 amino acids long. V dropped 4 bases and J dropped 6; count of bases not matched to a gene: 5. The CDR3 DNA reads TGTGCCAGCAGTTCAACAGGGGTGAATGGCTACACCTTC. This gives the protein CASSSTGVNGYTF.

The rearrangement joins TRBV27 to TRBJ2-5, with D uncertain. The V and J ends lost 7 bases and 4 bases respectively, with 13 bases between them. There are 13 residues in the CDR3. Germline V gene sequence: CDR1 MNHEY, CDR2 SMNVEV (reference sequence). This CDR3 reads CASTRRVSETQYF. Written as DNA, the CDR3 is TGTGCCAGCACCCGTCGGGTTTCAGAGACCCAGTACTTC.